The 13 T cell receptor beta chains below all came from one sample that was sequenced in a study of T cells in localized non-small cell lung cancer. Method: immunoSEQ multiplex PCR; TCRdb's copy keeps in-frame clones and lacks some. The sample lists about 20,000 clones; over 80% were seen once. This material consisted of PBMCs, taken before any cancer treatment. These receptors were obtained from a man aged 40 to 75 with stage II squamous cell lung carcinoma.

The CDR3 nucleotides are TGCAGCGTGGGGGGGTTGGTCTACGAGCAGTACTTC. As protein: CSVGGLVYEQYF. The rearrangement uses TRBV29-1 and TRBJ2-7, with 7 bases aligning to TRBD2. The CDR3 sequence is 12 residues long. The V segment lost 6 bases and the J segment 3 bases; nucleotides outside the gene matches: 5. The germline V gene encodes CDR1 SQVTM and CDR2 ANQGSEA.

The chain combines TRBV7-2 with TRBJ2-3, with D possibly matching TRBD1 (5 bases). Germline values: CDR1 SGHTA, CDR2 FQGNSA. The V and J ends lost 2 bases and 1 base respectively, with 10 bases between them. The CDR3 runs 15 residues. The CDR3 bases are TGTGCCAGCAGCTTAAGGGGCCTCCGCACAGATACGCAGTATTTT. Its protein product is CASSLRGLRTDTQYF.

The gene calls are TRBV27 and TRBJ1-2; a possible D gene is TRBD1 (5 bases). The germline gives CDR1 MNHEY, CDR2 SMNVEV (reference sequence). V was cut by 0 bases and J by 6 bases, with 8 bases left in between. This CDR3 contains 13 residues. The CDR3 sequence is CASSLSGRDGYTF. DNA for the CDR3: TGTGCCAGCAGTTTATCGGGCAGGGATGGCTACACCTTC.

This clone has a handful of counts. This chain links TRBV13 with TRBJ1-2; 7 bases map to TRBD1. The CDR3 spans 13 residues. After removal of 6 bases from V and 8 bases from J, the junction contained 9 bases not matched to a gene. Germline values: CDR1 PRHDT, CDR2 FYEKMQ (reference sequence). Here the CDR3 reads CASRFGTEGGYTF. The CDR3 DNA follows: TGTGCCAGCAGGTTCGGGACAGAAGGCGGCTACACCTTC. Supplemented by reference TRBV13 and TRBJ1-2, the full variable domain reads AAGVIQSPRHLIKEKRETATLKCYPIPRHDTVYWYQQGPGQDPQFLISFYEKMQSDKGSIPDRFSAQQFSDYHSELNMSSLELGDSALYFCASRFGTEGGYTFGSGTRLTVV.

About this clone itself: One end of the junction varies from germline; a read error may be responsible. The chain uses TRBV7-3 and TRBJ2-3, with D perhaps given as TRBD1 or TRBD2 (5 bases each). This CDR3 is built from 16 residues. Germline lookup yields CDR1 SGHTA and CDR2 FQGTGA. CDR3 residues: CASTLGASPSTDTQYF. CDR3 DNA sequence: TGTGCCAGCACCTTAGGGGCTAGCCCTAGCACAGATACGCAGTATTTT.

The chain combines TRBV11-2 with TRBJ2-7; no reliable D call. Trimming shortened V by 1 base and J by 2 bases, and 6 bases separated the two germline ends. This CDR3 region has 13 residues. The germline CDR1 and CDR2 sequences are SGHAT and FQNNGV. CDR3 region: CASSLAQTYEQYF. The CDR3 nucleotides read TGTGCCAGCAGCTTAGCACAGACCTACGAGCAGTACTTC.

The V and J genes are TRBV5-1 and TRBJ2-7; 7 positions agree with TRBD2. With V trimmed by 2 bases and J by 2 bases, 7 bases remained unmatched. Germline V lookup: CDR1 SGHRS, CDR2 YFSETQ. The length of the CDR3 is 15 residues. The CDR3 loop is CASSLGGSSAYEQYF. In nucleotides, the CDR3 is TGCGCCAGCAGCTTAGGCGGGAGTTCAGCCTACGAGCAGTACTTC.

This chain links TRBV5-6 with TRBJ2-2; D unclear. V lost 0 bases, J lost 6 bases, and 3 bases lay in between. The CDR3 is 12 amino acids. Germline-derived CDR1 and CDR2 are SGHDT and YYEEEE. This chain's CDR3 is CASSLGSGELFF. The CDR3 nucleotides are TGTGCCAGCAGCTTGGGGTCCGGGGAGCTGTTTTTT.

The V gene is TRBV5-1, the J gene TRBJ2-5; 7 bases are shared with TRBD1. The CDR3 runs to 13 residues. The trim removed 3 bases at V and 3 bases at J, leaving 2 bases unmatched. Per germline, CDR1 SGHRS and CDR2 YFSETQ. CDR3 DNA: TGCGCCAGCAGCTCCGGACAGGAAGAGACCCAGTACTTC. Its translation: CASSSGQEETQYF.

The chain uses TRBV6-5 and TRBJ2-7; no firm D call. The V gene's germline CDR1 is MNHEY and CDR2 SVGAGI. Trimming removed 0 bases from V and 8 bases from J, with 5 bases in between. The CDR3 length is 11 residues. The CDR3 DNA sequence: TGTGCCAGCAGTTACTCAGGGAAGCAGTACTTC. Its protein product is CASSYSGKQYF.

The chain combines TRBV19 with TRBJ1-6, with D uncertain. This CDR3 is 16 amino acids long. Trimming left V 5 bases short and J 0 bases short, with 11 bases between. Germline CDR1 and CDR2: LNHDA and SQIVND (reference sequence). CDR3 sequence reads: CASSPNPSSYNSPLHF. The CDR3 bases are TGTGCCAGTAGTCCAAACCCGAGCTCCTATAATTCACCCCTCCACTTT.

The genes are TRBV6-5 and TRBJ2-3; 8 positions match TRBD1. The germline gives CDR1 MNHEY, CDR2 SVGAGI. The V gene end was trimmed by 6 bases and the J gene end by 0 bases; junction bases not matched to a gene: 2. This CDR3 has 14 residues. The CDR3 nucleotides are TGTGCCAGCAGCCGGACAGGGAGCACAGATACGCAGTATTTT. Amino acid sequence: CASSRTGSTDTQYF.

V and J are TRBV15 and TRBJ1-1, with TRBD1 as a possible D gene (6 bases). The ends were cut back, 8 bases at V and 1 base at J, with 14 bases in the middle. Germline loops: CDR1 LNHNV, CDR2 YYDKDF (reference sequence). The CDR3 has 14 amino acids. CDR3 amino acids: CATSLRQANTEAFF. The DNA of the CDR3 is TGTGCCACCTCCCTCCGACAGGCGAACACTGAAGCTTTCTTT.